The clone carrying this TCR beta chain was picked up a small number of times. This CDR3 is 16 amino acids long. The V gene lost 1 base and the J gene lost 0 bases, with 9 bases spanning the gap. From germline, CDR1 is SGHAT and CDR2 FQNNGV. Time point meaning: baseline pretreatment blood. Treatment here: 15 Gy SBRT to primary tumor, nephrectomy 4 weeks later. The patient's renal cell carcinoma had clear cell pathology. The sample originates from a study of radiation and T cells in renal cell carcinoma. Produced via immunoSEQ multiplex PCR; TCRdb's table is partial and in-frame only. Here the sample spans some 150,000 clones, approximately 82% being singletons.

The sequences come from blood, collected from a patient whose treatment included radiotherapy and nephrectomy. The receptor comes from a woman aged 45-59 years with renal cell carcinoma. The V gene is TRBV11-2, the J gene TRBJ2-2; D might be TRBD1 or TRBD2, each matching 6 bases. DNA for the CDR3: TGTGCCAGCAGCTTAGCGGGGGCTACGAACACCGGGGAGCTGTTTTTT. This gives the protein CASSLAGATNTGELFF.